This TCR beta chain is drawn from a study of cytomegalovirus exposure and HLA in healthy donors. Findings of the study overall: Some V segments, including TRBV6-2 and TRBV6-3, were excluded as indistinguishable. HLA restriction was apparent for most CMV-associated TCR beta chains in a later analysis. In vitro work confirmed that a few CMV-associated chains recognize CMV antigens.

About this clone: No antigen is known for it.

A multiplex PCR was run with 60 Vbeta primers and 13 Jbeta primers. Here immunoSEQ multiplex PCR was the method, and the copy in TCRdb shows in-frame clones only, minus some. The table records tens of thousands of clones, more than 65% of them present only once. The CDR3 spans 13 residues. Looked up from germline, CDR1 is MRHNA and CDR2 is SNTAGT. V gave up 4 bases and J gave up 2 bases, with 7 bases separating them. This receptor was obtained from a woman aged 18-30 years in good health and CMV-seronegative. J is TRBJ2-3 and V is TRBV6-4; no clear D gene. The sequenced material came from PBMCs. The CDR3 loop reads CASSAGLTDTQYF. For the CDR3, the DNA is TGTGCCAGCAGTGCTGGCCTCACAGATACGCAGTATTTT.